This paragraph reports one TCR beta chain. In the study's own analysis: Estimation of nucleated cell counts relied on the amplification of reference gene primers. Some clones are missing from TCRdb's copy, which holds only in-frame ones; the method was immunoSEQ multiplex PCR. V, J and clone size reflect that table, while D and trimming were determined from the DNA. The data show fewer than 200,000 clones, roughly 89% seen once. These data come from a study of blood T cell repertoires in COVID-19. At the level of the study: From the United States, Italy and Spain came samples of acute and convalescent COVID-19. T cells, B-cell-depleted T cells, or PBMCs provided the cDNA or gDNA that served as material.

Trimming stripped 5 bases from V and 6 bases from J, with 10 bases between. Germline V lookup: CDR1 DFQATT, CDR2 SNEGSKA (reference sequence). The CDR3 is made up of 11 amino acids. The sequence came from a woman younger than 30 who had recovered from COVID-19. The V gene is TRBV20-1, the J gene TRBJ1-2, with a weak D call TRBD1 (6 bases). The specimen was peripheral blood. CDR3 sequence (DNA): TGCAGTGCTGTAGCAGGGGATGGCTACACCTTC. Its protein is CSAVAGDGYTF.